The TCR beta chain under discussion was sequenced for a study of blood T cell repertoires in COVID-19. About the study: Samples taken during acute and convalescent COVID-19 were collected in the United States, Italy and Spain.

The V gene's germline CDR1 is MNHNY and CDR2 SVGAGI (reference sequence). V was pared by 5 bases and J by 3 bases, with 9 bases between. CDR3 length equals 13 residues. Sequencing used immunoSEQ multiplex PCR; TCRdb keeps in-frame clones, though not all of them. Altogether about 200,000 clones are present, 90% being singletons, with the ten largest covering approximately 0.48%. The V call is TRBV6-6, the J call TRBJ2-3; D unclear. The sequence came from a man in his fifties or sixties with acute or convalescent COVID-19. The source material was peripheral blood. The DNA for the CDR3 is TGTGCCAGCAGTCCGCCCCGGACAGATACGCAGTATTTT. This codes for CASSPPRTDTQYF.